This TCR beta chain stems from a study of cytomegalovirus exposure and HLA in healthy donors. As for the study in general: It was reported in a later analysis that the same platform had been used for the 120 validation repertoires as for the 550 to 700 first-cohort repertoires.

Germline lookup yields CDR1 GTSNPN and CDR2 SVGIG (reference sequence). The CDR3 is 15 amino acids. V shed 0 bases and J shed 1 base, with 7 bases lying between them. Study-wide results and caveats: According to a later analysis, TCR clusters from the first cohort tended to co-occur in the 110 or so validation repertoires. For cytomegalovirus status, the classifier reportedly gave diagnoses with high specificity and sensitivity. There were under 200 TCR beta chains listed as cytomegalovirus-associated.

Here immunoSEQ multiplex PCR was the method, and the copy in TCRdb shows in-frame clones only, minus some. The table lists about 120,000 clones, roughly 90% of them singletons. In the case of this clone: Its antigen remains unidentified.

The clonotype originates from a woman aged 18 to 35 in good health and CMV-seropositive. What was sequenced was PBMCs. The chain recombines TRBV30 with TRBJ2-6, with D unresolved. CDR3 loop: CAWSVLRSGANVLTF. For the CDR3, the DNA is TGTGCCTGGAGTGTACTGAGATCTGGGGCCAACGTCCTGACTTTC.